One and the same sample provided the 22 T cell receptor beta chains below, sequenced in a study of cytomegalovirus exposure and HLA in healthy donors. PCR was performed using 60 Vbeta and 13 Jbeta primers. Clones were sequenced by immunoSEQ multiplex PCR, and TCRdb holds only the in-frame ones, with some missing. This listing includes about 140,000 clones. The sequencing sample was made of PBMCs. The receptors were gathered from a woman aged 18-29 years in good health and CMV-seronegative.

The chain links TRBV4-3 to TRBJ2-6; D unclear. CDR3 length: 17 amino acids. V was cut by 0 bases and J by 0 bases, with 9 bases left in between. From germline, CDR1 is LGHNA and CDR2 YSLEER. CDR3 in DNA: TGCGCCAGCAGCCAAGAGCTCGGGTACTCTGGGGCCAACGTCCTGACTTTC. Amino acid sequence: CASSQELGYSGANVLTF.

V usage is TRBV11-2 and J usage is TRBJ2-7, with D tentatively TRBD2 (6 bases). Trimming took 5 bases from V and 3 from J, leaving 14 bases between them. Germline CDR1 and CDR2: SGHAT and FQNNGV. The CDR3 is made up of 14 amino acids. This CDR3 is CASSRGTENYEQYF. As DNA, the CDR3 is TGTGCCAGCAGCCGCGGGACTGAGAACTACGAGCAGTACTTC.

The chain is built from TRBV7-7 and TRBJ2-1; 9 bases fit TRBD2. Losses at the gene ends were 6 bases for V and 6 bases for J; bases not matched to a gene: 6. This CDR3 comprises 14 residues. The germline V gene encodes CDR1 SSHAT and CDR2 FNYEAQ (reference sequence). The CDR3 here is CASSLSGGSNEQFF. CDR3 coding DNA: TGTGCCAGCAGTCTAAGCGGGGGGTCCAATGAGCAGTTCTTC.

The chain recombines TRBV7-9 with TRBJ2-5, with 12 nucleotides matching TRBD2. Germline loops: CDR1 SEHNR, CDR2 FQNEAQ (reference sequence). CDR3 length: 14 residues. V trimming: 10 bases; J trimming: 4 bases; junction bases outside the gene matches: 7. The CDR3 bases are TGTGCCACCGCTAGCGGGAGGGAGGGAGAGACCCAGTACTTC. Its protein product is CATASGREGETQYF. Using reference TRBV7-9 and TRBJ2-5 for the parts outside the CDR3, the full variable domain is DTGVSQNPRHKITKRGQNVTFRCDPISEHNRLYWYRQTLGQGPEFLTYFQNEAQLEKSRLLSDRFSAERPKGSFSTLEIQRTEQGDSAMYLCATASGREGETQYFGPGTRLLVL.

The rearrangement links TRBV6-5 to TRBJ2-2; D is unclear. This CDR3 has 14 residues. Between the trimmed V and J ends, which lost 6 bases and 1 base, there was a span of 9 bases. Germline CDR1 reads MNHEY; CDR2 reads SVGAGI. In nucleotides, the CDR3 is TGTGCCAGCAGGATAACGGGGAACACCGGGGAGCTGTTTTTT. Its protein is CASRITGNTGELFF.

This chain connects TRBV27 to TRBJ2-1, with 10 positions matching TRBD1. CDR3 length: 16 residues. CDR1 is MNHEY and CDR2 is SMNVEV in the germline V gene (reference sequence). V was clipped by 4 bases and J by 3 bases; unmatched bases: 6. The CDR3 region is CASSSAGTGDYNEQFF. The DNA for the CDR3 is TGTGCCAGCAGTTCCGCCGGGACAGGGGACTACAATGAGCAGTTCTTC.

V gene TRBV18 combines with J gene TRBJ2-5; 11 bases align to TRBD2. CDR1 is KGHSH, CDR2 LQKENI, per germline. J lost 5 bases, V lost 3 bases, and 8 bases had no gene match. The CDR3 is 16 amino acids. DNA of the CDR3: TGTGCCAGCTCACCGATAGCGGGAGGGCCGTTTGAGACCCAGTACTTC. This gives the protein CASSPIAGGPFETQYF. Together with reference TRBV18 and TRBJ2-5, the CDR3 gives the full variable domain: NAGVMQNPRHLVRRRGQEARLRCSPMKGHSHVYWYRQLPEEGLKFMVYLQKENIIDESGMPKERFSAEFPKEGPSILRIQQVVRGDSAAYFCASSPIAGGPFETQYFGPGTRLLVL.

CDR3 coding DNA: TGTGCCAGCAGCTCAGGACAGGCCTACAATGAGCAGTTCTTC. Translation gives CASSSGQAYNEQFF. This rearrangement joins TRBV11-1 to TRBJ2-1; 7 nucleotides agree with TRBD1. This CDR3 is built from 14 residues. V was pared by 4 bases and J by 2 bases, with 2 bases of the junction left unmatched. The germline V gene has CDR1 SGHAT and CDR2 FQDESV (reference sequence).

The CDR3 DNA reads as TGTGCCAGCAGCGTTTCTCCTTCGGGGGAGACCCAGTACTTC. Protein sequence: CASSVSPSGETQYF. This chain uses TRBV9 with TRBJ2-5, with a weak D call TRBD2 (5 bases). The CDR3 contains 14 residues. Germline loops: CDR1 SGDLS, CDR2 YYNGEE. Trimming pared 2 bases from V and 5 bases from J, leaving 13 bases between.

The V gene is TRBV4-3, the J gene TRBJ2-7, with D maybe TRBD1 (6 bases). CDR3 length equals 14 residues. Germline V CDR1 and CDR2: LGHNA, YSLEER. Trimming left V 5 bases short and J 3 bases short, with 14 bases between. CDR3 bases: TGCGCCAGCAGCGCTTTCTTGGACAGCTACGAGCAGTACGTC. Protein product: CASSAFLDSYEQYV.

The genes are TRBV27 and TRBJ2-7; weak D call: TRBD2 (6 bases). The CDR3 has 14 amino acids. V was clipped by 5 bases and J by 0 bases, with 11 bases between them. Germline-derived CDR1 and CDR2 are MNHEY and SMNVEV (reference sequence). The CDR3 nucleotides read TGTGCCAGCAGTGAAGGGACTGACTCCTACGAGCAGTACTTC. It encodes CASSEGTDSYEQYF.

V gene TRBV14 combines with J gene TRBJ1-1; 7 bases align to TRBD1. Per germline, CDR1 SGHDN and CDR2 FVKESK. V trimming: 5 bases; J trimming: 3 bases; junction bases outside the gene matches: 9. The CDR3 totals 15 residues. The CDR3 here is CASSRQSQGYTEAFF. The CDR3, as DNA: TGTGCCAGCAGCAGGCAATCACAGGGGTACACTGAAGCTTTCTTT. Full variable domain (remainder filled in from reference TRBV14 and TRBJ1-1): EAGVTQFPSHSVIEKGQTVTLRCDPISGHDNLYWYRRVMGKEIKFLLHFVKESKQDESGMPNNRFLAERTGGTYSTLKVQPAELEDSGVYFCASSRQSQGYTEAFFGQGTRLTVV.

In DNA form, the CDR3 reads TGTGCCAGCAGTGGGGCGCGGGGACAGGTTCTTCCTGAGCAGTTCTTC. Protein product: CASSGARGQVLPEQFF. This chain connects TRBV5-6 to TRBJ2-1, with 8 bases lining up with TRBD1. CDR1 is SGHDT, CDR2 YYEEEE, per germline. J lost 9 bases, V lost 5 bases, and 16 bases had no gene match. The CDR3 is made up of 16 amino acids.

The rearrangement uses TRBV7-2 and TRBJ2-7, with no clear D. The germline V gene has CDR1 SGHTA and CDR2 FQGNSA. The CDR3 length is 12 residues. The V end was cut by 1 base, the J end by 7 bases, with 8 bases between. Here the CDR3 DNA reads TGTGCCAGCAGCTTAGTAGCTGGAGAGCAGTACTTC. Translated: CASSLVAGEQYF.

The chain has TRBV11-2 and TRBJ2-2, with TRBD2 identical over 9 bases. The CDR3 length is 15 residues. CDR1 SGHAT and CDR2 FQNNGV come from the germline V gene. V dropped 5 bases and J dropped 2; count of bases not matched to a gene: 3. CDR3 bases: TGTGCCAGCAGCCCCCTAGCGGGAAACACCGGGGAGCTGTTTTTT. It translates to CASSPLAGNTGELFF.

The chain employs TRBV12-5 and TRBJ1-2; a weak D match, TRBD1 (5 bases). This CDR3 contains 13 residues. Trimming took 4 bases from V and 6 from J, leaving 12 bases between them. CDR1 and CDR2 from the germline V gene are LGHNT and FRNRAP. CDR3 in DNA: TGTGCTAGTGGTTCAGGAGCGGGGGATGGCTACACCTTC. Translating gives CASGSGAGDGYTF.

The chain recombines TRBV18 with TRBJ1-1; perhaps TRBD1 as D (5 bases). From germline, CDR1 is KGHSH and CDR2 LQKENI. This CDR3 is built from 16 residues. The V gene lost 5 bases and the J gene lost 4 bases, with 20 bases spanning the gap. The CDR3 nucleotides read TGTGCCAGCTCATCGGGGCCTTCTCCGGGGGGCACTGAAGCTTTCTTT. This encodes CASSSGPSPGGTEAFF.

V usage is TRBV30 and J usage is TRBJ1-1; D gene ambiguous. V gave up 4 bases and J gave up 1 base, with 19 bases separating them. Germline V gene sequence: CDR1 GTSNPN, CDR2 SVGIG (reference sequence). The CDR3 is 16 residues long. The CDR3 region has the DNA TGTGCCTGGACGGGCCTTAACGACGGAGGGAACACTGAAGCTTTCTTT. As protein: CAWTGLNDGGNTEAFF.

The V and J genes are TRBV9 and TRBJ2-5, with a weak D call TRBD2 (5 bases). This CDR3 contains 15 residues. CDR1 is SGDLS, CDR2 YYNGEE, per germline. V was clipped by 0 bases and J by 2 bases, with 11 bases between them. The CDR3 DNA follows: TGTGCCAGCAGCGTAGGTAGTAGAGGGCAAGAGACCCAGTACTTC. Translation: CASSVGSRGQETQYF.

The chain uses TRBV11-2 and TRBJ2-3, with D maybe TRBD2 (5 bases). The CDR3 spans 16 residues. V lost 5 bases and J 1 base, leaving 16 bases between the germline ends. Germline CDR1 SGHAT, CDR2 FQNNGV. The CDR3 spells CASSPKFGIRTDTQYF. CDR3 bases: TGTGCCAGCAGCCCGAAGTTCGGGATCCGCACAGATACGCAGTATTTT. Full variable domain (outside the CDR3, taken from reference TRBV11-2 and TRBJ2-3): EAGVAQSPRYKIIEKRQSVAFWCNPISGHATLYWYQQILGQGPKLLIQFQNNGVVDDSQLPKDRFSAERLKGVDSTLKIQPAKLEDSAVYLCASSPKFGIRTDTQYFGPGTRLTVL.

The chain carries TRBV9 and TRBJ2-1; 7 bases align to TRBD2. V lost 4 bases, J lost 9 bases, and 28 bases stayed unmatched. CDR1 is SGDLS, CDR2 YYNGEE, per germline. There are 20 residues in the CDR3. The CDR3 region is CASSPGLRGRARSANIEQFF. As DNA, the CDR3 is TGTGCCAGCAGCCCGGGCCTTCGGGGGAGGGCCCGGTCCGCCAATATTGAGCAGTTCTTC.

The rearrangement joins TRBV6-6 to TRBJ1-3; 8 bases line up with TRBD1. Losses at the gene ends were 2 bases for V and 1 base for J; bases not matched to a gene: 1. The CDR3 spans 15 residues. In germline, CDR1 is MNHNY, CDR2 SVGAGI (reference sequence). CDR3 DNA: TGTGCCAGCAGTTACACAGGGGGATCTGGAAACACCATATATTTT. This translates into CASSYTGGSGNTIYF.